A single sample gave rise to the 22 T cell receptor beta chains below, sequenced in a study of response to subunit inactivated influenza vaccine. From the RT-PCR reads, TCRdb called clonotypes with MiXCR, one entry per CDR3 protein. The sample has about 520,000 distinct CDR3 sequences, roughly 23% seen once. Sample: CD4+ T cells sorted from PBMCs, taken about 5 days after vaccination. The receptor source for this set is a man aged 50 to 59 who received an inactivated influenza vaccine.

This clonotype was seen more than once but under ten times. The chain recombines TRBV20-1 with TRBJ2-1; 8 nucleotides match TRBD1. The trim removed 4 bases at V and 4 bases at J, leaving 12 bases unmatched. Per the germline V gene, CDR1 is DFQATT and CDR2 is SNEGSKA (reference sequence). The CDR3 runs 16 residues. For the CDR3, the DNA is TGCAGTGCTACGTACCGGGACAGGCCCCTATACAATGAGCAGTTCTTC. This sequence encodes CSATYRDRPLYNEQFF.

This clonotype was seen a single time. DNA for the CDR3: TGTGCCAGCAGTTTACTAGCGGGAAGCCCCTACGAGCAGTACTTC. Amino acids: CASSLLAGSPYEQYF. The chain couples TRBV28 to TRBJ2-7; 9 positions match TRBD2. The CDR3 totals 15 residues. The germline V gene encodes CDR1 MDHEN and CDR2 SYDVKM. The J segment lost 2 bases and the V segment lost 2 bases, leaving 4 bases of the junction unmatched.

This clonotype turned up a few times. The genes are TRBV7-2 and TRBJ1-3; possible D gene TRBD1, 6 bases. The V gene lost 2 bases and the J gene lost 4 bases, with 9 bases spanning the gap. CDR3 length equals 14 residues. Germline CDR1 and CDR2: SGHTA and FQGNSA. CDR3 sequence reads: CASSLTGLGNTIYF. The CDR3 nucleotides are TGTGCCAGCAGCTTAACAGGGTTGGGAAACACCATATATTTT.

V is TRBV10-1 and J is TRBJ2-7; 9 bases map to TRBD1. The germline V gene has CDR1 WNHNN and CDR2 SYGVQD (reference sequence). This CDR3 region has 13 residues. With V trimmed by 8 bases and J by 9 bases, 11 bases remained unmatched. CDR3 protein: CASQQGAGLVQYF. CDR3 sequence (DNA): TGCGCCAGCCAACAGGGGGCCGGCCTGGTGCAGTACTTC.

The chain uses TRBV7-2 and TRBJ2-3; 8 bases agree with TRBD1. CDR1 and CDR2 (germline): SGHTA, FQGNSA. V lost 2 bases and J lost 4; bases outside the gene matches: 8. The CDR3 has 16 residues. CDR3 coding DNA: TGTGCCAGCAGCTTATACGGAGGACAGGGCGCAGATACGCAGTATTTT. Residues: CASSLYGGQGADTQYF.

This clonotype was recorded a few times. The chain joins TRBV24-1 to TRBJ2-7; D perhaps matches TRBD2 (5 bases). Germline V CDR1 and CDR2: KGHDR, SFDVKD. Trimming removed 4 bases at V and 5 bases at J, with 14 bases between. The CDR3 has 14 residues. The CDR3 loop reads CATSDPRGSDEQYF. As DNA, the CDR3 is TGTGCCACCAGTGACCCACGGGGTTCCGACGAGCAGTACTTC.

The gene calls are TRBV5-1 and TRBJ2-2, with 8 bases that match TRBD2. The length of the CDR3 is 15 residues. Per germline, CDR1 SGHRS and CDR2 YFSETQ. The V segment lost 5 bases and the J segment 4 bases; nucleotides outside the gene matches: 7. CDR3 coding DNA: TGCGCCAGCAGGCCTACTAGCGGTAGCACCGGGGAGCTGTTTTTT. This sequence encodes CASRPTSGSTGELFF.

The rearrangement joins TRBV24-1 to TRBJ2-1; 13 nucleotides line up with TRBD2. The germline V gene has CDR1 KGHDR and CDR2 SFDVKD. CDR3 length equals 17 residues. Trimming removed 3 bases from V and 8 bases from J; junction bases left unmatched: 9. This chain's CDR3 is CATSDDAGTSGIYEQFF. The CDR3, as DNA: TGTGCCACCAGTGATGATGCCGGGACTAGCGGGATCTATGAGCAGTTCTTC.

Ten or more counts support this clonotype. The junction departs from germline at one end; a sequencing error may be responsible. The chain combines TRBV5-1 with TRBJ2-3; 8 bases are shared with TRBD1. This CDR3 comprises 14 residues. Germline V gene data show CDR1 as SGHRS and CDR2 as YFSETQ. The CDR3 DNA sequence: TGTGCCAGCAGCTTGGACAGGGCAACAGATACGCAGTATTTT. It specifies CASSLDRATDTQYF.

The genes are TRBV4-2 and TRBJ2-7, with TRBD2 matching over 8 bases. The ends lost 4 bases at V and 2 bases at J; junction bases unmatched: 7. The CDR3 consists of 15 residues. Germline V CDR1 and CDR2: LGHNA, YNFKEQ. The CDR3 sequence: CASSLSSLAAYEQYF. For the CDR3, the DNA is TGTGCCAGCAGCCTAAGCTCACTAGCGGCCTACGAGCAGTACTTC.

The sample holds a few counts of this clonotype. The chain carries TRBV4-2 and TRBJ2-7; D is unclear. Trimming removed 3 bases from V and 3 bases from J, with 15 bases in between. CDR1 and CDR2 from the germline V gene are LGHNA and YNFKEQ. CDR3 length: 15 residues. For the CDR3, the DNA is TGTGCCAGCAGCCAGGTCGACGAAAGCATCTACGAGCAGTACTTC. Protein: CASSQVDESIYEQYF.

This clonotype has more than one count but fewer than ten. The V call is TRBV5-1, the J call TRBJ2-1; 15 nucleotides agree with TRBD2. The CDR3 contains 18 residues. The germline CDR1 and CDR2 sequences are SGHRS and YFSETQ. The junction had 4 bases not matched to a gene; V was cut back by 2 bases and J by 1 base. CDR3 protein: CASSFRTSGGASYNEQFF. CDR3 sequence (DNA): TGCGCCAGCAGCTTCCGGACTAGCGGGGGGGCTTCCTACAATGAGCAGTTCTTC.

J is TRBJ2-7 and V is TRBV20-1; no reliable D call. There are 11 residues in the CDR3. Trimming stripped 3 bases from V and 2 bases from J, with 5 bases between. Germline lookup yields CDR1 DFQATT and CDR2 SNEGSKA (reference sequence). This chain's CDR3 is CSARQPYEQYF. The CDR3 coding sequence is TGCAGTGCTAGGCAGCCCTACGAGCAGTACTTC.

This clonotype was seen a handful of times. CDR3 sequence reads: CASSQLTGGADTQYF. CDR3 bases: TGCGCCAGCAGCCAACTGACAGGGGGTGCAGATACGCAGTATTTT. The gene calls are TRBV4-1 and TRBJ2-3, with 9 bases lining up with TRBD1. V lost 2 bases to trimming and J lost 4 bases; unmatched junction nucleotides: 4. Germline loops: CDR1 MGHRA, CDR2 YSYEKL. The CDR3 is 15 residues long.

The V gene is TRBV6-5, the J gene TRBJ2-2; TRBD1 is a possible D gene (5 bases). Trimming removed 3 bases from V and 5 bases from J, with 13 bases in between. The germline CDR1 and CDR2 sequences are MNHEY and SVGAGI. The CDR3 spans 15 residues. The CDR3 sequence: CASSYATGRTGELFF. In DNA, the CDR3 is TGTGCCAGCAGTTATGCTACAGGTCGGACCGGGGAGCTGTTTTTT.

The genes are TRBV24-1 and TRBJ1-5; D is possibly TRBD1 (5 bases). The length of the CDR3 is 13 residues. Germline V gene data show CDR1 as KGHDR and CDR2 as SFDVKD. Deletions cut 7 bases from V and 2 bases from J, with 8 bases between. In nucleotides, the CDR3 is TGTGCCACCAGGGGAGGGGGCAATCAGCCCCAGCATTTT. This codes for CATRGGGNQPQHF.

The CDR3 sequence: CASSPLGTYGYTF. CDR3 bases: TGTGCCAGCAGCCCCCTGGGCACCTATGGCTACACCTTC. J is TRBJ1-2 and V is TRBV7-2; the D is unclear. V was cut by 5 bases and J by 4 bases, with 11 bases left in between. The CDR3 loop spans 13 amino acids. CDR1 is SGHTA and CDR2 is FQGNSA in the germline V gene.

This clonotype was recorded a few times. This rearrangement joins TRBV20-1 to TRBJ1-1, with a possible D match to TRBD1 (6 bases). Germline lookup yields CDR1 DFQATT and CDR2 SNEGSKA (reference sequence). The CDR3 covers 13 residues. The CDR3 protein is CRGSGQMNTEAFF. For the CDR3, the DNA is TGCAGAGGGTCGGGACAAATGAACACTGAAGCTTTCTTT.

The chain employs TRBV25-1 and TRBJ2-3, with 14 bases fitting TRBD2. Losses at the gene ends were 7 bases for V and 4 bases for J; bases not matched to a gene: 4. The CDR3 totals 15 residues. The germline gives CDR1 MGHDK, CDR2 SYGVNS. Here the CDR3 DNA reads TGTGCCAGCATCCAGGGACTAGCGGGAGCAGATACGCAGTATTTT. Translated: CASIQGLAGADTQYF. The entire variable domain, with the rest obtained from reference TRBV25-1 and TRBJ2-3, is as follows: EADIYQTPRYLVIGTGKKITLECSQTMGHDKMYWYQQDPGMELHLIHYSYGVNSTEKGDLSSESTVSRIRTEHFPLTLESARPSHTSQYLCASIQGLAGADTQYFGPGTRLTVL.

The sample holds a few counts of this clonotype. The chain links TRBV4-3 to TRBJ1-6, with unresolved D. The V end lost 0 bases, the J end lost 7 bases, and 10 bases lay between the germline ends. This CDR3 is 15 amino acids long. CDR1 is LGHNA and CDR2 is YSLEER in the germline V gene. The CDR3 sequence is CASSQDYFGNSPLHF. The CDR3 nucleotides read TGCGCCAGCAGCCAAGATTATTTCGGAAATTCACCCCTCCACTTT.

This clonotype was observed a few times. The chain joins TRBV10-3 to TRBJ2-2; weak D call: TRBD1 (6 bases). V lost 2 bases, J lost 12 bases, and 13 bases lay in between. Germline CDR1 is ENHRY and CDR2 is SYGVKD. The CDR3 runs to 13 residues. The CDR3 region is CAISEGGPGQLFF. The DNA for the CDR3 is TGTGCCATCAGTGAGGGGGGCCCTGGGCAGCTGTTTTTT.

V usage is TRBV15 and J usage is TRBJ2-3; weak D call: TRBD2 (6 bases). This CDR3 comprises 14 residues. V lost 1 base to trimming and J lost 6 bases, with 11 bases between them. Germline lookup yields CDR1 LNHNV and CDR2 YYDKDF (reference sequence). The CDR3 DNA follows: TGTGCCACCAGCAGAGTGGGGGGTGTGGATACGCAGTATTTT. It is translated as CATSRVGGVDTQYF. Combining the CDR3 with reference TRBV15 and TRBJ2-3 gives the whole variable domain DAMVIQNPRYQVTQFGKPVTLSCSQTLNHNVMYWYQQKSSQAPKLLFHYYDKDFNNEADTPDNFQSRRPNTSFCFLDIRSPGLGDTAMYLCATSRVGGVDTQYFGPGTRLTVL.